These 9 T cell receptor beta chains share one sample of origin, sequenced in a study of T cell changes during pregnancy in multiple sclerosis. Some clones are missing from TCRdb's copy, which holds only in-frame ones; the method was immunoSEQ multiplex PCR. The sample yields about 53,000 clones, about nine tenths seen once. Specimen: CD4+ T cells from peripheral blood mononuclear cells, collected in the third trimester of pregnancy. Receptors originate from a female donor with multiple sclerosis, enrolled in a pregnancy study.

This CDR3 is CAIRGGGGNEQFF. CDR3 sequence (DNA): TGTGCCATCAGGGGCGGCGGGGGGAATGAGCAGTTCTTC. The V gene is TRBV10-3, the J gene TRBJ2-1, with 8 bases lining up with TRBD2. The CDR3 runs to 13 residues. CDR1 is ENHRY, CDR2 SYGVKD, per germline. Trimming at V came to 6 bases and at J to 7 bases, leaving 5 bases not matched to a gene.

The J gene is TRBJ1-5, the V gene TRBV5-6, with a weak D call TRBD1 (5 bases). Trimming stripped 5 bases from V and 11 bases from J, with 29 bases between. CDR1 and CDR2 (germline): SGHDT, YYEEEE. This CDR3 has 17 residues. The CDR3 sequence is CASRVREFRGFSGAQHF. In DNA form, the CDR3 reads TGTGCCAGCAGAGTCAGGGAGTTTCGGGGGTTTAGTGGGGCCCAGCATTTT.

CDR3 nucleotide sequence: TGCGCCAGCAGTCAACGGGGGGCGCGGGGAACTGAAGCTTTCTTT. Residues: CASSQRGARGTEAFF. J is TRBJ1-1 and V is TRBV23-1, with a tentative D call TRBD1 (6 bases). TRBV23-1 qualifies as an ORF whose function is uncertain. This CDR3 contains 15 residues. The V end lost 2 bases, the J end lost 5 bases, and 15 bases lay between the germline ends.

This sequence joins TRBV6-6 and TRBJ1-5; 7 nucleotides agree with TRBD1. The CDR3 loop spans 15 amino acids. Germline V gene data show CDR1 as MNHNY and CDR2 as SVGAGI (reference sequence). V lost 6 bases, J lost 8 bases, and 13 bases stayed unmatched. The CDR3 coding sequence is TGTGCCAGCAGGACAGGGATGAACCCTCAGGAGCCCCAGCATTTT. Translated, it gives CASRTGMNPQEPQHF.

The DNA for the CDR3 is TGTGCCAGCAGCAGACGGGACAGCTACACAGATACGCAGTATTTT. Protein sequence: CASSRRDSYTDTQYF. The rearrangement joins TRBV7-6 to TRBJ2-3; 7 bases agree with TRBD1. The CDR3 contains 15 residues. CDR1 is SGHVS and CDR2 is FNYEAQ in the germline V gene. J gave up 2 bases and V 5 bases, and 7 bases lay outside the gene matches. The full variable domain, completed using reference TRBV7-6 and TRBJ2-3, is GAGVSQSPRYKVTKRGQDVALRCDPISGHVSLYWYRQALGQGPEFLTYFNYEAQQDKSGLPNDRFSAERPEGSISTLTIQRTEQRDSAMYRCASSRRDSYTDTQYFGPGTRLTVL.

This clone occurred once. The V gene is TRBV4-1, the J gene TRBJ2-7, with D possibly matching TRBD2 (6 bases). CDR3 size: 15 residues. The germline V gene encodes CDR1 MGHRA and CDR2 YSYEKL. V gave up 0 bases and J gave up 4 bases, with 13 bases separating them. The CDR3: CASSQELAGYYEQYF. DNA for the CDR3: TGCGCCAGCAGCCAAGAGCTGGCGGGGTATTACGAGCAGTACTTC.

The V gene is TRBV11-1, the J gene TRBJ2-2, with 11 bases that match TRBD2. J was trimmed by 2 bases and V by 1 base; bases with no gene match: 6. This CDR3 is built from 18 residues. Germline V lookup: CDR1 SGHAT, CDR2 FQDESV (reference sequence). The CDR3 nucleotides are TGTGCCAGCAGCTTAGGTCGGACTAGCGGGCGTAACACCGGGGAGCTGTTTTTT. Protein sequence: CASSLGRTSGRNTGELFF.

V usage is TRBV2 and J usage is TRBJ1-5; D unclear. Germline V gives CDR1 SNHLY, CDR2 FYNNEI. V gave up 0 bases and J gave up 0 bases, with 6 bases separating them. The CDR3 extends over 15 amino acids. CDR3 bases: TGTGCCAGCAGTGAAGCACAGAATAGCAATCAGCCCCAGCATTTT. Translating gives CASSEAQNSNQPQHF.

V is TRBV5-4 and J is TRBJ1-1; TRBD1 might be the D (6 bases). The V gene lost 2 bases and the J gene lost 4 bases, with 15 bases spanning the gap. Germline V CDR1 and CDR2: SGHNT, YYREEE (reference sequence). This CDR3 region has 15 residues. This chain's CDR3 is CASSFNTGLGTEAFF. DNA for the CDR3: TGTGCCAGCAGCTTTAACACAGGGCTGGGCACTGAAGCTTTCTTT.